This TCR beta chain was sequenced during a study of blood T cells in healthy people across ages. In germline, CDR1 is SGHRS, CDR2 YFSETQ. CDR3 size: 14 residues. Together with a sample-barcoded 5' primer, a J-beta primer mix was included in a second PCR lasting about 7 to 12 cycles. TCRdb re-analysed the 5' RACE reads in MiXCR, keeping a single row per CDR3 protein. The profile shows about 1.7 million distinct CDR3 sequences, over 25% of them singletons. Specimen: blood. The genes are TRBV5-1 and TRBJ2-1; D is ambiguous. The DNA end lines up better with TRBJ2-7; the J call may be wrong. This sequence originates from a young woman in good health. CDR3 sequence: CASSFSRTNNEQYF. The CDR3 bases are TGCGCCAGCAGCTTTTCACGGACCAACAATGAGCAGTACTTC.